One sample yielded the 27 T cell receptor beta chains listed below, sequenced in a study of CD8+ T cells in alopecia areata. Treatment in this sample: oral pan-JAK inhibitor, 5-10 mg twice daily. TCR sequencing used cDNA made by reverse transcription of extracted RNA. The data were produced by immunoSEQ multiplex PCR, yet TCRdb's version contains in-frame clones alone and is incomplete. The profile shows approximately 170,000 clones, around three fifths of them singletons. The material sequenced was CD4+ T cells sorted from blood, taken at week 24, from a patient treated with tofacitinib. The source is a human donor with alopecia areata.

The V gene is TRBV30, the J gene TRBJ1-1; D is possibly TRBD1 (6 bases). Germline V CDR1 and CDR2: GTSNPN, SVGIG (reference sequence). V gave up 2 bases and J gave up 10 bases, with 11 bases separating them. The CDR3 spans 11 residues. CDR3 in DNA: TGTGCCTGGAGTCTCGGGACACGAGCTTTCTTT. This translates into CAWSLGTRAFF.

This clone has more than one count but fewer than ten. Other DNA sequences within the sample encode an identical CDR3. The chain uses TRBV23-1 and TRBJ1-3; maybe TRBD1 (6 bases). TRBV23-1 is an open reading frame whose function is uncertain. Trimming took 0 bases from V and 1 from J, leaving 22 bases between them. The CDR3 extends over 20 amino acids. The CDR3 DNA is TGCGCCAGCAGTCAATCGAGGGAGGGAGGGGGGCGGATATCTGGAAACACCATATATTTT. Its protein is CASSQSREGGGRISGNTIYF.

The J gene is TRBJ2-5, the V gene TRBV7-2, with D possibly being TRBD1 (5 bases). The germline CDR1 and CDR2 sequences are SGHTA and FQGNSA. The CDR3 totals 13 residues. The ends were cut back, 4 bases at V and 7 bases at J, with 13 bases in the middle. CDR3 sequence reads: CASSSQSQGTQYF. The CDR3 nucleotides are TGTGCCAGCAGCTCGCAATCCCAGGGGACCCAGTACTTC.

This clone was seen a few times. This chain uses TRBV5-1 with TRBJ2-5; D might be TRBD1 or TRBD2, each matching 6 bases. The V end lost 4 bases, the J end lost 4 bases, and 17 bases lay between the germline ends. This CDR3 is built from 15 residues. Germline CDR1 SGHRS, CDR2 YFSETQ. In nucleotides, the CDR3 is TGCGCCAGCAGCCAGATTGGCTCGGGGGCAGAGACCCAGTACTTC. This sequence encodes CASSQIGSGAETQYF. Full variable domain (outside the CDR3, taken from reference TRBV5-1 and TRBJ2-5): KAGVTQTPRYLIKTRGQQVTLSCSPISGHRSVSWYQQTPGQGLQFLFEYFSETQRNKGNFPGRFSGRQFSNSRSEMNVSTLELGDSALYLCASSQIGSGAETQYFGPGTRLLVL.

The chain carries TRBV29-1 and TRBJ2-5, with TRBD2 as a possible D gene (7 bases). The length of the CDR3 is 14 residues. Looked up from germline, CDR1 is SQVTM and CDR2 is ANQGSEA. V was clipped by 3 bases and J by 4 bases, with 15 bases between them. The CDR3 DNA follows: TGCAGCGTTGATCGGGGGGCAAGGGGAGAGACCCAGTACTTC. This codes for CSVDRGARGETQYF. Supplemented by reference TRBV29-1 and TRBJ2-5, the full variable domain reads SAVISQKPSRDICQRGTSLTIQCQVDSQVTMMFWYRQQPGQSLTLIATANQGSEATYESGFVIDKFPISRPNLTFSTLTVSNMSPEDSSIYLCSVDRGARGETQYFGPGTRLLVL.

About this clone: The same CDR3 can be traced to other DNA sequences in this sample. V is TRBV29-1 and J is TRBJ1-1, with 7 bases that match TRBD1. V dropped 7 bases and J dropped 1; count of bases not matched to a gene: 3. CDR1 and CDR2 (germline): SQVTM, ANQGSEA. The CDR3 has 12 residues. Written as DNA, the CDR3 is TGCAGCGCCCGGGACAGGAACACTGAAGCTTTCTTT. Protein sequence: CSARDRNTEAFF.

The CDR3 protein is CAWARGLTEAFF. The CDR3 DNA reads TGTGCCTGGGCCAGGGGGCTCACTGAAGCTTTCTTT. The chain links TRBV30 to TRBJ1-1, with 8 bases aligning to TRBD1. The V gene end was trimmed by 5 bases and the J gene end by 4 bases; junction bases not matched to a gene: 3. Germline CDR1 reads GTSNPN; CDR2 reads SVGIG (reference sequence). The CDR3 spans 12 residues. The whole variable domain, remainder taken from reference TRBV30 and TRBJ1-1, is SQTIHQWPATLVQPVGSPLSLECTVEGTSNPNLYWYRQAAGRGLQLLFYSVGIGQISSEVPQNLSASRPQDRQFILSSKKLLLSDSGFYLCAWARGLTEAFFGQGTRLTVV.

This clone was found a few times. The genes are TRBV7-2 and TRBJ2-1; TRBD2 matches at 14 bases. The CDR3 totals 17 residues. V lost 5 bases, J lost 8 bases, and 11 bases stayed unmatched. The germline CDR1 and CDR2 sequences are SGHTA and FQGNSA. The DNA for the CDR3 is TGTGCCAGCAGCCTCAGAACCGGGACTAGCGGGGGTTATGAGCAGTTCTTC. Its translation: CASSLRTGTSGGYEQFF.

The chain combines TRBV30 with TRBJ1-5, with TRBD1 as a possible D gene (6 bases). V was trimmed by 5 bases and J by 4 bases, leaving 12 bases between them. The CDR3 is 13 residues long. Germline CDR1 GTSNPN, CDR2 SVGIG (reference sequence). CDR3 nucleotides: TGTGCCTGGGCCGGACAGACAAATCAGCCCCAGCATTTT. It specifies CAWAGQTNQPQHF.

The chain couples TRBV30 to TRBJ2-2; 9 nucleotides align to TRBD2. This CDR3 contains 14 residues. The V and J ends lost 3 bases and 1 base, in that order; junction bases with no gene match: 0. CDR1 is GTSNPN, CDR2 SVGIG, per germline (reference sequence). The CDR3 is CAWRLAGNTGELFF. In DNA form, the CDR3 reads TGTGCCTGGAGACTAGCGGGGAACACCGGGGAGCTGTTTTTT. Full variable domain (outside the CDR3, taken from reference TRBV30 and TRBJ2-2): SQTIHQWPATLVQPVGSPLSLECTVEGTSNPNLYWYRQAAGRGLQLLFYSVGIGQISSEVPQNLSASRPQDRQFILSSKKLLLSDSGFYLCAWRLAGNTGELFFGEGSRLTVL.

This clone was seen only a few times. The J gene is TRBJ2-7, the V gene TRBV11-2; D is unclear. This CDR3 contains 15 residues. Per the germline V gene, CDR1 is SGHAT and CDR2 is FQNNGV. V lost 5 bases to trimming and J lost 2 bases, with 16 bases between them. The CDR3 loop reads CASSLVIGSAYEQYF. DNA of the CDR3: TGTGCCAGCAGCCTCGTTATCGGGTCGGCCTACGAGCAGTACTTC.

The CDR3 sequence: CATSRDGWGLDYSPLHF. The CDR3 DNA follows: TGTGCCACCAGCAGAGATGGTTGGGGCCTTGATTACTCACCCCTCCACTTT. The rearrangement joins TRBV15 to TRBJ1-6; D is perhaps TRBD1 (5 bases). The CDR3 covers 17 residues. Trimming left V 0 bases short and J 10 bases short, with 19 bases between. Germline V gene data show CDR1 as LNHNV and CDR2 as YYDKDF (reference sequence).

The genes are TRBV29-1 and TRBJ2-3; D is uncertain. Germline V gene lookup returns CDR1 SQVTM and CDR2 ANQGSEA. The V end lost 3 bases, the J end lost 0 bases, and 10 bases lay between the germline ends. The CDR3 extends over 14 amino acids. CDR3: CSVDRDPSTDTQYF. CDR3 nucleotide sequence: TGCAGCGTTGATAGGGATCCTAGCACAGATACGCAGTATTTT.

This chain uses TRBV5-1 with TRBJ1-2; D not resolved. This CDR3 has 13 amino acids. Germline values: CDR1 SGHRS, CDR2 YFSETQ. The V and J ends lost 3 bases and 8 bases respectively, with 14 bases between them. The CDR3 coding sequence is TGCGCCAGCAGCTCCCTAGGCGGTGAAGGCTACACCTTC. Amino acid sequence: CASSSLGGEGYTF.

This clone was observed a few times. The rearrangement links TRBV30 to TRBJ1-5, with a weak D call TRBD1 (6 bases). The germline V and J ends were trimmed by 5 bases and 3 bases, with 8 bases remaining between them. This CDR3 spans 12 amino acids. The germline V gene has CDR1 GTSNPN and CDR2 SVGIG (reference sequence). The CDR3, as DNA: TGTGCCTGGGGACAGATCAATCAGCCCCAGCATTTT. It is translated as CAWGQINQPQHF.

The genes are TRBV19 and TRBJ1-2; TRBD1 is a possible D gene (5 bases). V was pared by 8 bases and J by 5 bases, with 12 bases between. CDR3 size: 12 residues. Germline CDR1 LNHDA, CDR2 SQIVND (reference sequence). This CDR3 reads CASLRGTYGYTF. DNA for the CDR3: TGTGCCAGTCTCCGGGGGACGTATGGCTACACCTTC.

This clone was counted only a few times. The chain carries TRBV4-1 and TRBJ2-7; D is undetermined. The CDR3 has 17 amino acids. V dropped 0 bases and J dropped 4 bases, with 19 bases sitting between them. Germline CDR1 reads MGHRA; CDR2 reads YSYEKL. The CDR3: CASSQDLAVRHQYEQYF. The CDR3 nucleotides read TGCGCCAGCAGCCAAGATCTGGCGGTGAGGCACCAGTACGAGCAGTACTTC.

The chain links TRBV6-6 to TRBJ2-7, with 8 bases lining up with TRBD1. The junction had 10 bases not matched to a gene; V was cut back by 0 bases and J by 6 bases. The CDR3 loop spans 16 amino acids. Germline CDR1 is MNHNY and CDR2 is SVGAGI (reference sequence). CDR3 nucleotides: TGTGCCAGCAGTTACTCCCTCGCAGGGACAGGAGGCGAGCAGTACTTC. Protein sequence: CASSYSLAGTGGEQYF.

The chain combines TRBV4-2 with TRBJ1-5, with D possibly matching TRBD1 (5 bases). The CDR3 has 19 amino acids. Deletions cut 0 bases from V and 3 bases from J, with 21 bases between. CDR1 and CDR2 (germline): LGHNA, YNFKEQ. CDR3 sequence reads: CASSQDLTGSGGYNQPQHF. CDR3 DNA sequence: TGTGCCAGCAGCCAAGATCTGACGGGCAGTGGGGGTTACAATCAGCCCCAGCATTTT.

The chain recombines TRBV2 with TRBJ1-5, with 9 bases identical to TRBD1. J was trimmed by 3 bases and V by 5 bases; bases with no gene match: 5. CDR1 is SNHLY and CDR2 is FYNNEI in the germline V gene. The CDR3 extends over 15 amino acids. CDR3 protein: CASSRDRAVNQPQHF. The CDR3, as DNA: TGTGCCAGCAGTAGGGACAGGGCGGTCAATCAGCCCCAGCATTTT.

The rearrangement uses TRBV27 and TRBJ1-5; 7 nucleotides line up with TRBD1. Germline CDR1 reads MNHEY; CDR2 reads SMNVEV (reference sequence). The CDR3 extends over 17 amino acids. Trimming took 4 bases from V and 3 from J; bases not matched to a gene: 12. CDR3 coding DNA: TGTGCCAGCAGTTCCTCGTTCAGGGGGGCCTACAATCAGCCCCAGCATTTT. Protein: CASSSSFRGAYNQPQHF.

The chain carries TRBV9 and TRBJ1-5; D is uncertain. Between the trimmed V and J ends, which lost 4 bases and 0 bases, there was a span of 8 bases. This CDR3 region has 14 residues. Germline values: CDR1 SGDLS, CDR2 YYNGEE. The CDR3 region is CASSPGPSNQPQHF. The CDR3 nucleotides are TGTGCCAGCAGCCCCGGACCTAGCAATCAGCCCCAGCATTTT.

The V gene is TRBV5-4, the J gene TRBJ2-1; perhaps D is TRBD1 or TRBD2 (5 bases each). V lost 8 bases, J lost 5 bases, and 17 bases lay in between. Germline V gene sequence: CDR1 SGHNT, CDR2 YYREEE (reference sequence). The CDR3 extends over 14 amino acids. The CDR3 sequence: CASKLQGDHNEQFF. The CDR3 DNA sequence: TGTGCCAGTAAACTCCAGGGAGACCACAATGAGCAGTTCTTC.

The V gene is TRBV23-1, the J gene TRBJ2-1, with 8 positions matching TRBD1. TRBV23-1 is sorted into the ORF group, with uncertain function. CDR3 length: 15 amino acids. Trimming at V came to 0 bases and at J to 7 bases, leaving 5 bases not matched to a gene. The CDR3 protein is CASSQSRTGMNEQFF. CDR3 nucleotide sequence: TGCGCCAGCAGTCAATCTAGGACAGGGATGAATGAGCAGTTCTTC.

This clone was counted between two and nine times. CDR3 protein: CASQKGWSSTEAFF. The CDR3 coding sequence is TGTGCCAGTCAAAAAGGGTGGTCGTCGACTGAAGCTTTCTTT. The chain has TRBV6-1 and TRBJ1-1; D is unresolved. The CDR3 consists of 14 residues. V lost 9 bases and J lost 5, with 19 bases in between. Germline loops: CDR1 MNHNS, CDR2 SASEGT.

The sample holds a few counts of this clone. The chain recombines TRBV30 with TRBJ2-5; D perhaps matches TRBD2 (5 bases). Germline V CDR1 and CDR2: GTSNPN, SVGIG (reference sequence). With 0 bases removed from V and 5 bases from J, the gap between germline ends came to 10 bases. This CDR3 region has 13 residues. This CDR3 is CAWSVLSGETQYF. The CDR3 DNA reads as TGTGCCTGGAGTGTACTTTCGGGGGAGACCCAGTACTTC.

The chain couples TRBV11-2 to TRBJ1-2; possibly TRBD1 for D (6 bases). V gave up 1 base and J gave up 3 bases, with 9 bases separating them. Germline assignment: CDR1 SGHAT and CDR2 FQNNGV. There are 14 residues in the CDR3. The CDR3 DNA reads TGTGCCAGCAGCTTAGCTGGGGGCGACTATGGCTACACCTTC. This encodes CASSLAGGDYGYTF.